What follows are 22 T cell receptor beta chains derived from one specimen sequenced in a study of cytomegalovirus exposure and HLA in healthy donors. Clones were sequenced by immunoSEQ multiplex PCR, and TCRdb holds only the in-frame ones, with some missing. The sample shows around 300,000 clones, roughly 85% of them seen only once. Sequencing was carried out using PBMCs. The receptors derive from a woman aged 18 to 35 in good health and CMV-seronegative.

The chain joins TRBV11-3 to TRBJ2-1; D might be TRBD2 (6 bases). Germline values: CDR1 SGHNT, CDR2 YENEEA. This CDR3 is 15 amino acids long. The ends were cut back, 6 bases at V and 0 bases at J, with 12 bases in the middle. This CDR3 is CASRPSAGSYNEQFF. CDR3 in DNA: TGTGCCAGCAGACCCTCAGCGGGCTCCTACAATGAGCAGTTCTTC.

This clone has just one count. The rearrangement joins TRBV6-5 to TRBJ2-2; unclear D gene. Trimming left V 5 bases short and J 6 bases short, with 10 bases between. From germline, CDR1 is MNHEY and CDR2 SVGAGI. This CDR3 has 13 amino acids. The CDR3 DNA follows: TGTGCCAGCAGTACCTACAGTGCCGGGGAGCTGTTTTTT. It encodes CASSTYSAGELFF.

The chain recombines TRBV28 with TRBJ2-3, with 7 bases that match TRBD2. After removal of 7 bases from V and 0 bases from J, the junction contained 19 bases not matched to a gene. The length of the CDR3 is 19 residues. Germline V lookup: CDR1 MDHEN, CDR2 SYDVKM. The CDR3 is CASIPDLVGGVSSTDTQYF. CDR3 nucleotide sequence: TGTGCCAGCATCCCCGATCTCGTGGGAGGGGTTTCTAGCACAGATACGCAGTATTTT.

The V gene is TRBV4-1, the J gene TRBJ2-6; 12 bases map to TRBD1. The length of the CDR3 is 21 residues. Germline-derived CDR1 and CDR2 are MGHRA and YSYEKL. V dropped 1 base and J dropped 2; count of bases not matched to a gene: 12. This CDR3 is CASSQGIRDRGRGPGANVLTF. For the CDR3, the DNA is TGCGCCAGCAGCCAAGGGATCCGGGACAGGGGGCGCGGGCCTGGGGCCAACGTCCTGACTTTC.

As concerns this clone: This sample also contains other DNA sequences that code for the same CDR3. The chain couples TRBV10-1 to TRBJ1-1, with 8 bases identical to TRBD1. The trim removed 4 bases at V and 1 base at J, leaving 2 bases unmatched. CDR1 is WNHNN, CDR2 SYGVQD, per germline (reference sequence). This CDR3 has 14 amino acids. The chain's CDR3 is CASSVGTGNTEAFF. In DNA, the CDR3 is TGCGCCAGCAGTGTGGGGACAGGGAACACTGAAGCTTTCTTT.

The sample holds one count of this clone. The genes are TRBV6-5 and TRBJ2-7; possibly TRBD1 for D (6 bases). Trimming stripped 7 bases from V and 5 bases from J, with 18 bases between. Per germline, CDR1 MNHEY and CDR2 SVGAGI. CDR3 length: 14 residues. The CDR3 here is CASNIRDMVNEQYF. CDR3 nucleotides: TGTGCCAGCAATATCCGGGACATGGTCAACGAGCAGTACTTC.

This clone has just a few counts. The chain combines TRBV4-1 with TRBJ1-2, with D possibly being TRBD1 (6 bases). Trimming left V 8 bases short and J 3 bases short, with 16 bases between. This CDR3 comprises 14 residues. Per germline, CDR1 MGHRA and CDR2 YSYEKL. The CDR3 DNA reads as TGCGCCAGCCGTAGCCCGGGACAAGACTATGGCTACACCTTC. It is translated as CASRSPGQDYGYTF.

The V and J genes are TRBV10-3 and TRBJ1-1; D ambiguous. The germline V gene has CDR1 ENHRY and CDR2 SYGVKD. The CDR3 sequence is 14 residues long. V was clipped by 6 bases and J by 1 base, with 12 bases between them. In nucleotides, the CDR3 is TGTGCCATCAGGCACGGTACTCCGAACACTGAAGCTTTCTTT. It specifies CAIRHGTPNTEAFF.

V usage is TRBV27 and J usage is TRBJ1-1; D not certain. Trimming cost V 2 bases and J 11 bases, with 18 bases left between them. Per germline, CDR1 MNHEY and CDR2 SMNVEV (reference sequence). The CDR3 runs to 14 residues. Here the CDR3 reads CASSLKPTTGRAFF. The CDR3 DNA reads TGTGCCAGCAGTTTAAAGCCCACAACGGGTCGGGCTTTCTTT.

The chain has TRBV11-3 and TRBJ1-1; 10 bases are a match to TRBD1. CDR3 length: 18 residues. CDR1 is SGHNT, CDR2 YENEEA, per germline. Trimming cost V 4 bases and J 3 bases; bases outside gene matches: 14. CDR3 in amino acids: CASSYLTGGDLGHTEAFF. The CDR3, as DNA: TGTGCCAGCAGCTACTTGACAGGGGGCGATTTAGGGCACACTGAAGCTTTCTTT.

J is TRBJ1-2 and V is TRBV7-2; D gene ambiguous. Trimming took off 2 bases at V and 4 bases at J, with 8 bases between the two ends. The CDR3 extends over 13 amino acids. Germline CDR1 SGHTA, CDR2 FQGNSA. The CDR3 coding sequence is TGTGCCAGCAGCTTATACACATCCTATGGCTACACCTTC. It translates to CASSLYTSYGYTF.

Written as DNA, the CDR3 is TGTGCCAGCAGCGTAGAGGACAGGGAGAATTCACCCCTCCACTTT. This translates into CASSVEDRENSPLHF. V usage is TRBV9 and J usage is TRBJ1-6; 8 bases line up with TRBD1. This CDR3 spans 15 amino acids. V lost 0 bases and J lost 7; bases outside the gene matches: 3. Germline loops: CDR1 SGDLS, CDR2 YYNGEE. The entire variable domain, with the rest obtained from reference TRBV9 and TRBJ1-6, is as follows: DSGVTQTPKHLITATGQRVTLRCSPRSGDLSVYWYQQSLDQGLQFLIQYYNGEERAKGNILERFSAQQFPDLHSELNLSSLELGDSALYFCASSVEDRENSPLHFGNGTRLTVT.

V and J are TRBV28 and TRBJ2-1; 7 bases agree with TRBD2. Germline V lookup: CDR1 MDHEN, CDR2 SYDVKM. With 7 bases clipped from V and 2 bases from J, the junction kept 8 bases outside the gene matches. The CDR3 sequence is 15 residues long. CDR3 sequence (DNA): TGTGCCAGCACCCCAGGAGCGGGGCCCTACAATGAGCAGTTCTTC. It encodes CASTPGAGPYNEQFF.

This clone was observed once. The rearrangement uses TRBV6-5 and TRBJ1-4; D is undetermined. V dropped 2 bases and J dropped 6 bases, with 13 bases sitting between them. The germline gives CDR1 MNHEY, CDR2 SVGAGI. CDR3 size: 15 residues. In DNA form, the CDR3 reads TGTGCCAGCAGTTACCGCCGGGGTAGTTATGAAAAACTGTTTTTT. It is translated as CASSYRRGSYEKLFF.

About this clone itself: This CDR3 is also generated by other DNA sequences in the sample. The chain has TRBV9 and TRBJ2-7; D may be TRBD1 (6 bases). CDR1 and CDR2 (germline): SGDLS, YYNGEE. The V and J ends lost 2 bases and 0 bases respectively, with 6 bases between them. The CDR3 sequence is 13 residues long. The CDR3 spells CASSVGASYEQYF. CDR3 DNA: TGTGCCAGCAGCGTGGGGGCCTCCTACGAGCAGTACTTC.

This chain uses TRBV9 with TRBJ1-2; 11 nucleotides agree with TRBD1. This CDR3 has 14 amino acids. From germline, CDR1 is SGDLS and CDR2 YYNGEE. Trimming cost V 3 bases and J 4 bases; bases outside gene matches: 2. CDR3 residues: CASSGTGGGYGYTF. CDR3 nucleotides: TGTGCCAGCAGCGGGACAGGGGGCGGCTATGGCTACACCTTC. The full variable domain, its missing parts supplied by reference TRBV9 and TRBJ1-2, is DSGVTQTPKHLITATGQRVTLRCSPRSGDLSVYWYQQSLDQGLQFLIQYYNGEERAKGNILERFSAQQFPDLHSELNLSSLELGDSALYFCASSGTGGGYGYTFGSGTRLTVV.

V gene TRBV7-2 combines with J gene TRBJ2-7, with TRBD1 matching 7 bases. This CDR3 has 13 residues. Germline CDR1 SGHTA, CDR2 FQGNSA. Trimming cost V 5 bases and J 6 bases; bases outside gene matches: 7. In DNA, the CDR3 is TGTGCCAGCAGCCCGACAACAGGGGTCGAGCAGTACTTC. Translation: CASSPTTGVEQYF.

V gene TRBV5-1 combines with J gene TRBJ1-4; 9 nucleotides line up with TRBD1. V shed 7 bases and J 8 bases; nucleotides not matched to a gene: 6. The CDR3 spans 13 residues. CDR1 and CDR2 from the germline V gene are SGHRS and YFSETQ. The CDR3 protein is CASSGQGGEKLFF. The CDR3 bases are TGCGCCAGCTCGGGACAGGGAGGAGAAAAACTGTTTTTT.

The chain joins TRBV2 to TRBJ2-1; unclear D gene. The CDR3 consists of 15 residues. Trimming pared 2 bases from V and 7 bases from J, leaving 15 bases between. CDR1 is SNHLY, CDR2 FYNNEI, per germline. CDR3: CASSEPREAMNEQFF. CDR3 DNA sequence: TGTGCCAGCAGTGAACCACGTGAAGCTATGAATGAGCAGTTCTTC. The full variable domain, rest sourced from reference TRBV2 and TRBJ2-1, is EPEVTQTPSHQVTQMGQEVILRCVPISNHLYFYWYRQILGQKVEFLVSFYNNEISEKSEIFDDQFSVERPDGSNFTLKIRSTKLEDSAMYFCASSEPREAMNEQFFGPGTRLTVL.

This chain uses TRBV5-4 with TRBJ2-6, with a possible D match to TRBD2 (6 bases). Per the germline V gene, CDR1 is SGHNT and CDR2 is YYREEE (reference sequence). The CDR3 totals 15 residues. V was cut by 1 base and J by 2 bases, with 7 bases left in between. The CDR3 spells CASSLWGAGANVLTF. The DNA for the CDR3 is TGTGCCAGCAGCTTGTGGGGGGCTGGGGCCAACGTCCTGACTTTC. The full variable domain, with the rest looked up from reference TRBV5-4 and TRBJ2-6, is ETGVTQSPTHLIKTRGQQVTLRCSSQSGHNTVSWYQQALGQGPQFIFQYYREEENGRGNFPPRFSGLQFPNYSSELNVNALELDDSALYLCASSLWGAGANVLTFGAGSRLTVL.

The chain carries TRBV6-5 and TRBJ1-4, with 7 positions matching TRBD1. The J segment lost 6 bases and the V segment lost 2 bases, leaving 9 bases of the junction unmatched. The V gene's germline CDR1 is MNHEY and CDR2 SVGAGI. CDR3 length equals 16 residues. CDR3 sequence: CASSYSPRDRDEKLFF. CDR3 nucleotides: TGTGCCAGCAGTTACAGCCCCCGGGACAGAGATGAAAAACTGTTTTTT.

The CDR3 coding sequence is TGTGCCAGCAGTTACCTGTCCAGGAGCACAGATACGCAGTATTTT. Translation gives CASSYLSRSTDTQYF. The genes are TRBV6-5 and TRBJ2-3; the D is unclear. Trimming left V 2 bases short and J 0 bases short, with 9 bases between. Per the germline V gene, CDR1 is MNHEY and CDR2 is SVGAGI. The CDR3 has 15 residues.